This is a list of T cell receptor beta chains from one sample in a study of blood T cell repertoires in COVID-19. Produced via immunoSEQ multiplex PCR; TCRdb's table is partial and in-frame only. The sample has around 180,000 clones, about 80% seen once. The specimen was peripheral blood. The receptors here all came from a human donor in a cohort sampled during active COVID-19. Each CDR3 is given with its conserved first and last residue. The D gene is left open where the match is weak. Rows give clone size only sometimes, using once, few, many, or a class for an expanded clone.

v_gene	j_gene	abundance	d_gene	CDR3aa	CDR3nt
TRBV18	TRBJ2-2	-	TRBD2	CASSPKQAGATGELFF	TGTGCCAGCTCACCAAAGCAAGCGGGAGCCACCGGGGAGCTGTTTTTT
TRBV4-3	TRBJ2-1	few	TRBD1	CASSQEDRSPNEQFF	TGCGCCAGCAGCCAAGAGGACAGGAGTCCCAATGAGCAGTTCTTC
TRBV9	TRBJ1-2	-	-	CASSPSLTGTYGYTF	TGTGCCAGCAGCCCATCCCTAACTGGTACCTATGGCTACACCTTC
TRBV4-1	TRBJ1-2	-	-	CASSRGGLNYGYTF	TGCGCCAGCAGCCGGGGGGGTCTTAACTATGGCTACACCTTC
TRBV24-1	TRBJ2-4	few	TRBD1	CATSEGQRNIQYF	TGTGCCACCAGTGAGGGACAGCGAAACATTCAGTACTTC
TRBV6-2/TRBV6-3	TRBJ1-2	few	TRBD1	CASSYAGQGSAYGYTF	TGTGCCAGCAGTTACGCTGGACAGGGGTCCGCCTATGGCTACACCTTC
TRBV19	TRBJ2-1	-	TRBD2	CASSILAGSSYNEQFF	TGTGCCAGTAGTATACTAGCGGGGAGCTCCTACAATGAGCAGTTCTTC
TRBV18	TRBJ1-4	-	-	CASSPSRGGLFEKLFF	TGTGCCAGCTCACCATCCCGCGGGGGTTTATTTGAAAAACTGTTTTTT
TRBV7-3	TRBJ2-3	-	TRBD2	CASTLLGTSGEMQYF	TGTGCCAGCACCCTACTCGGGACTAGCGGGGAGATGCAGTATTTT
TRBV6-5	TRBJ2-7	-	TRBD1	CASSHGTGLLGEQYF	TGTGCCAGCAGTCACGGGACAGGGCTTTTAGGGGAGCAGTACTTC
TRBV7-2	TRBJ2-5	-	TRBD1	CASSPLGQGRKEETQYF	TGTGCCAGCAGCCCGCTGGGACAGGGAAGGAAGGAAGAGACCCAGTACTTC
TRBV19	TRBJ2-6	-	TRBD1	CASSSQVGTGRSGANVLTF	TGTGCCAGTAGTTCCCAAGTCGGGACAGGGAGATCTGGGGCCAACGTCCTGACTTTC
TRBV19	TRBJ2-1	-	TRBD2	CASSIRSGGGYNEQFF	TGTGCCAGTAGTATTCGGAGCGGGGGAGGATACAATGAGCAGTTCTTC
TRBV6-5	TRBJ2-5	-	-	CASTAGKTQYF	TGTGCCAGCACCGCAGGGAAGACCCAGTACTTC
TRBV5-8	TRBJ2-3	once	TRBD1	CASSFGQGTDTQYF	TGTGCCAGCAGCTTCGGACAGGGCACAGATACGCAGTATTTT
TRBV3-1/TRBV3-2	TRBJ1-2	-	-	CASSRERNYGYTF	TGTGCCAGCAGCCGGGAGCGAAACTATGGCTACACCTTC
TRBV4-3	TRBJ1-2	-	-	CASSQDGSLEPYGYTF	TGCGCCAGCAGCCAAGACGGGTCCCTTGAACCCTATGGCTACACCTTC
TRBV28	TRBJ2-1	-	TRBD2	CASSLRLGRSGRVYNEQFF	TGTGCCAGCAGTTTAAGATTGGGTCGTAGCGGGAGGGTTTACAATGAGCAGTTCTTC
TRBV3-1/TRBV3-2	TRBJ1-6	-	TRBD1	CASSLRTGIYNSPLHF	TGTGCCAGCAGTTTACGGACAGGGATCTATAATTCACCCCTCCACTTT
TRBV4-3	TRBJ2-5	-	-	CASSQHRMMDSAQETQYF	TGCGCCAGCAGCCAACATCGGATGATGGACAGCGCGCAAGAGACCCAGTACTTC
TRBV24-1	TRBJ2-6	few	-	CATSGPGDGANVLTF	TGTGCCACCAGTGGTCCGGGAGATGGGGCCAACGTCCTGACTTTC
TRBV6-6	TRBJ1-2	-	-	CASSRDYGYTF	TGTGCCAGCAGCAGGGACTATGGCTACACCTTC
TRBV27	TRBJ2-7	-	-	CASSLTGTSISYEQYF	TGTGCCAGCAGTTTGACCGGGACTTCAATTTCCTACGAGCAGTACTTC
TRBV7-2	TRBJ2-3	-	TRBD1	CASSPSRGTTDTQYF	TGTGCCAGCAGCCCCAGCAGGGGGACCACAGATACGCAGTATTTT
TRBV11-2	TRBJ1-1	-	TRBD1	CASSPTGTGVGRAFF	TGTGCCAGCAGCCCAACCGGGACAGGTGTGGGGAGAGCTTTCTTT
TRBV2	TRBJ2-3	-	TRBD2	CAKTGLAGETDTQYF	TGTGCCAAGACGGGACTAGCGGGGGAGACAGATACGCAGTATTTT
TRBV18	TRBJ1-5	-	TRBD1	CASSPGQGNQPQHF	TGTGCCAGCTCCCCGGGACAGGGGAATCAGCCCCAGCATTTT
TRBV12-5	TRBJ1-1	few	-	CASGLSVMNTEAFF	TGTGCTAGTGGTTTGTCCGTTATGAACACTGAAGCTTTCTTT
TRBV6-5	TRBJ2-7	-	TRBD2	CASGERLADYEQYF	TGTGCCAGCGGGGAAAGACTAGCGGACTACGAGCAGTACTTC
TRBV6-4	TRBJ2-1	-	TRBD2	CASSAGTRRAVNEQFF	TGTGCCAGCAGTGCTGGGACTAGGCGGGCCGTCAATGAGCAGTTCTTC
TRBV2	TRBJ1-4	-	-	CASSTQGRNEKLFF	TGTGCCAGCAGTACACAGGGACGGAATGAAAAACTGTTTTTT
TRBV6-5	TRBJ1-1	-	TRBD1	CASSYSAGGVNTEAFF	TGTGCCAGCAGTTACTCGGCAGGGGGCGTGAACACTGAAGCTTTCTTT
TRBV4-3	TRBJ2-7	-	-	CASSPRDTGYVQYF	TGCGCCAGCAGCCCCCGGGACACGGGGTACGTGCAGTACTTC
TRBV19	TRBJ1-5	-	TRBD1	CASSTLDRDNQPQHF	TGTGCCAGTAGTACCCTCGACAGGGACAATCAGCCCCAGCATTTT
TRBV18	TRBJ2-7	-	TRBD1	CASSPRDRGSEQYF	TGTGCCAGCTCACCCCGGGACAGGGGAAGCGAGCAGTACTTC
TRBV5-1	TRBJ1-1	-	-	CASSQGWNTEAFF	TGCGCCAGCAGCCAGGGGTGGAACACTGAAGCTTTCTTT
TRBV18	TRBJ1-1	-	-	CASSQNGPGTWQSGTEAFF	TGTGCCAGCTCACAAAACGGACCAGGGACATGGCAATCCGGCACTGAAGCTTTCTTT
TRBV6-5	TRBJ1-2	-	-	CASSYGTYGYTF	TGTGCCAGCAGTTACGGGACATATGGCTACACCTTC
TRBV5-1	TRBJ1-1	-	TRBD1	CASSPRGQGASNTEAFF	TGCGCCAGCTCCCCCCGGGGACAGGGGGCTTCGAACACTGAAGCTTTCTTT
TRBV7-2	TRBJ2-7	-	TRBD2	CASSLEGGRNEQYF	TGTGCCAGCAGCTTAGAGGGCGGGAGGAACGAGCAGTACTTC
TRBV6-6	TRBJ1-5	-	-	CASSYSGGDSNQPQHF	TGTGCCAGCAGTTACTCGGGGGGGGATAGCAATCAGCCCCAGCATTTT
TRBV5-5	TRBJ2-2	-	TRBD2	CASSAGLAGRTGELFF	TGTGCCAGCAGCGCGGGACTAGCGGGAAGAACCGGGGAGCTGTTTTTT
TRBV11-2	TRBJ2-3	-	TRBD2	CASSLGTSGGAGTDTQYF	TGTGCCAGCAGCTTAGGGACTAGCGGGGGGGCCGGCACAGATACGCAGTATTTT
TRBV5-4	TRBJ1-1	-	-	CASSLGAGRNTEAFF	TGTGCCAGCAGCTTGGGGGCAGGCCGCAACACTGAAGCTTTCTTT
TRBV24-1	TRBJ2-7	-	TRBD1	CATSGGTGSYEQYF	TGTGCCACCAGTGGGGGGACAGGGTCCTACGAGCAGTACTTC
TRBV7-8	TRBJ1-1	once	-	CASSLAAGGNPEAFF	TGTGCCAGCAGCTTAGCGGCGGGAGGTAATCCTGAAGCTTTCTTT
TRBV2	TRBJ1-6	-	TRBD1	CASSSRGLYNSPLHF	TGTGCCAGCAGTTCTAGGGGGCTTTATAATTCACCCCTCCACTTT
TRBV28	TRBJ2-6	-	-	CASIPAGVFGGANVLTF	TGTGCCAGCATTCCGGCAGGGGTCTTCGGTGGGGCCAACGTCCTGACTTTC
TRBV18	TRBJ1-1	-	-	CASSPSRDTEAFF	TGTGCCAGCTCACCATCTCGGGACACTGAAGCTTTCTTT
TRBV6-4	TRBJ2-3	few	TRBD2	CASSVAGGETDTQYF	TGTGCCAGCAGTGTAGCGGGAGGAGAGACAGATACGCAGTATTTT
TRBV7-8	TRBJ2-7	-	TRBD2	CASRREREAPYEQYF	TGTGCCAGCCGCCGTGAGCGGGAGGCCCCCTACGAGCAGTACTTC
TRBV14	TRBJ2-3	-	-	CASSPTLALDTQYF	TGTGCCAGCAGCCCTACCCTTGCACTAGATACGCAGTATTTT
TRBV6-6	TRBJ2-7	-	TRBD1	CASSYRDRGSYEQYF	TGTGCCAGCAGTTACCGGGACAGGGGATCCTACGAGCAGTACTTC
TRBV6-2/TRBV6-3	TRBJ2-7	-	-	CASSYGGRRYF	TGTGCCAGCAGTTACGGGGGGAGACGTTACTTC
TRBV5-1	TRBJ2-5	-	TRBD2	CASGPGGAGETQYF	TGCGCCAGCGGCCCCGGGGGGGCAGGAGAGACCCAGTACTTC
TRBV20-1	TRBJ1-3	few	-	CSASTDSLRNTIYF	TGCAGTGCTAGTACGGACAGCCTAAGAAACACCATATATTTT
TRBV6-5	TRBJ2-2	-	TRBD2	CAAGRGETGELFF	TGTGCTGCCGGGAGGGGTGAGACCGGGGAGCTGTTTTTT
TRBV6-5	TRBJ2-7	-	-	CASSYVQGYEQYF	TGTGCCAGCAGTTACGTACAGGGCTATGAGCAGTACTTC
TRBV3-1/TRBV3-2	TRBJ2-7	-	TRBD1	CASSQEAPGGEQYF	TGTGCCAGCAGCCAAGAAGCCCCAGGGGGCGAGCAGTACTTC